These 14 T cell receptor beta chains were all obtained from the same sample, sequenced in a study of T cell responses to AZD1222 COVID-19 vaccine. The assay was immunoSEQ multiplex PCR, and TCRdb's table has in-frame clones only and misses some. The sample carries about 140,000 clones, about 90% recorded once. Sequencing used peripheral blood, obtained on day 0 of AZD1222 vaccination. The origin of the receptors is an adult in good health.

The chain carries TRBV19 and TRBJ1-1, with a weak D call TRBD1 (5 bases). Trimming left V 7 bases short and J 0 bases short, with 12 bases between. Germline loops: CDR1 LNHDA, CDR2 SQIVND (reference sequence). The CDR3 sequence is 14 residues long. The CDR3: CASIGRVMNTEAFF. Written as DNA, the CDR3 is TGTGCCAGTATTGGCAGGGTCATGAACACTGAAGCTTTCTTT. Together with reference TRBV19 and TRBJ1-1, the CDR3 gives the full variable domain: DGGITQSPKYLFRKEGQNVTLSCEQNLNHDAMYWYRQDPGQGLRLIYYSQIVNDFQKGDIAEGYSVSREKKESFPLTVTSAQKNPTAFYLCASIGRVMNTEAFFGQGTRLTVV.

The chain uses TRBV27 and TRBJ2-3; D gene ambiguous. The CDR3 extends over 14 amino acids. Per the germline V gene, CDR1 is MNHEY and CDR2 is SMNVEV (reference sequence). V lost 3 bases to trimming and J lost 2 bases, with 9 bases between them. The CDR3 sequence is CASSLARPTDTQYF. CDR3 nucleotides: TGTGCCAGCAGTTTGGCCCGCCCCACAGATACGCAGTATTTT.

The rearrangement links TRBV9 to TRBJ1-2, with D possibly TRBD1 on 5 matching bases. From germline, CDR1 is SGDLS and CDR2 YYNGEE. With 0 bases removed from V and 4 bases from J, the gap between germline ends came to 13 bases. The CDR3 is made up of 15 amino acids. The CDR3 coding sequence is TGTGCCAGCAGCGTAGCTCCAGGGTCGGGCTATGGCTACACCTTC. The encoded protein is CASSVAPGSGYGYTF. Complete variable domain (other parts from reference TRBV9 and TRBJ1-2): DSGVTQTPKHLITATGQRVTLRCSPRSGDLSVYWYQQSLDQGLQFLIQYYNGEERAKGNILERFSAQQFPDLHSELNLSSLELGDSALYFCASSVAPGSGYGYTFGSGTRLTVV.

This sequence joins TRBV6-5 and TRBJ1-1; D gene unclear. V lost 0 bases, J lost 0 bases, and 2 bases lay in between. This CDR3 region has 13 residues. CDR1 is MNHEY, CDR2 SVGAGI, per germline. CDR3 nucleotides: TGTGCCAGCAGTTACTCGATGAACACTGAAGCTTTCTTT. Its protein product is CASSYSMNTEAFF.

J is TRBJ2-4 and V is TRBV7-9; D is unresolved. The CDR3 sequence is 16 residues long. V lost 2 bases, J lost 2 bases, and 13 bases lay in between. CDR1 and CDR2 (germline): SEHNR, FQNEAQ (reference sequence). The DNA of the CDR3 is TGTGCCAGCAGCTTATCGCTGCTCCTAACCAAAAACATTCAGTACTTC. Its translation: CASSLSLLLTKNIQYF.

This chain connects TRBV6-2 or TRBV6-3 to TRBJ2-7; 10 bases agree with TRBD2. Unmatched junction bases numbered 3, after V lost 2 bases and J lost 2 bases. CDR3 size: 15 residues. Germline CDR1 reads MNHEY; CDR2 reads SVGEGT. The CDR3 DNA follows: TGTGCCAGCAGTTACGCGCTAGCGGGAGCCTACGAGCAGTACTTC. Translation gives CASSYALAGAYEQYF.

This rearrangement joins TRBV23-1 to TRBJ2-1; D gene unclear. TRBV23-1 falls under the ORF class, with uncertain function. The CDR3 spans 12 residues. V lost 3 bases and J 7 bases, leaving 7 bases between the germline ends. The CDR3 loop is CASSHRRNEQFF. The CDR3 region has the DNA TGCGCCAGCAGTCACAGGAGAAATGAGCAGTTCTTC.

The CDR3 DNA follows: TGTGCCAGCAGCGTAGCGTCCCAGGGGGATACGCAGTATTTT. This encodes CASSVASQGDTQYF. This rearrangement joins TRBV9 to TRBJ2-3, with a possible D match to TRBD1 (6 bases). This CDR3 contains 14 residues. V gave up 0 bases and J gave up 6 bases, with 11 bases separating them. The germline CDR1 and CDR2 sequences are SGDLS and YYNGEE.

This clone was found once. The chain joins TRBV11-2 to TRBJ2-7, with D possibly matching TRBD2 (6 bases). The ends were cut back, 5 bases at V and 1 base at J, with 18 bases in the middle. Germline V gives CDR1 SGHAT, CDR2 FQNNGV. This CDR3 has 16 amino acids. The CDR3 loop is CASSLSRGFRSYEQYF. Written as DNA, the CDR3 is TGTGCCAGCAGCCTCTCCCGGGGGTTTAGGTCCTACGAGCAGTACTTC.

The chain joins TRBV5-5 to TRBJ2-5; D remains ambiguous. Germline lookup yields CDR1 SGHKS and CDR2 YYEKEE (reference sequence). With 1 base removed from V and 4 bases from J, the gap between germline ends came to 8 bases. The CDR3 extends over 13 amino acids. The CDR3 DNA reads TGTGCCAGCAGCTTGCGGTGGCGAGAGACCCAGTACTTC. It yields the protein CASSLRWRETQYF. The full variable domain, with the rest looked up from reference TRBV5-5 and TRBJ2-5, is DAGVTQSPTHLIKTRGQQVTLRCSPISGHKSVSWYQQVLGQGPQFIFQYYEKEERGRGNFPDRFSARQFPNYSSELNVNALLLGDSALYLCASSLRWRETQYFGPGTRLLVL.

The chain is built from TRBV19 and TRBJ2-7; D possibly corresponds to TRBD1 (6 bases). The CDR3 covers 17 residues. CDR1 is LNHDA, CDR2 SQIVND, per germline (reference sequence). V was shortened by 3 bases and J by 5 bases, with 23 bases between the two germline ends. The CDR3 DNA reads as TGTGCCAGTAGTATCCGCTTGCTACAGGGCGTAAAAAACGAGCAGTACTTC. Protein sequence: CASSIRLLQGVKNEQYF.

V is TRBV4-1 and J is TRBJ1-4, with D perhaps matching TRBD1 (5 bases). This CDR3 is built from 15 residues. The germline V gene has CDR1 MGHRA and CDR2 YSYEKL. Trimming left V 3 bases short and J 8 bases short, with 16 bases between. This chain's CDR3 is CASSHGDLGGEKLFF. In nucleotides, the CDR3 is TGCGCCAGCAGCCATGGCGACCTGGGGGGGGAAAAACTGTTTTTT.

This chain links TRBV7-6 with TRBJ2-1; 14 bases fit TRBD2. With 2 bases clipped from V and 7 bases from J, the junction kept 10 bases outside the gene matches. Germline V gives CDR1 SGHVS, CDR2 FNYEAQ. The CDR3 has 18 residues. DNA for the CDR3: TGTGCCAGCAGCTTATTCGGCCTGACTAGCGGGGGGGAAAATGAGCAGTTCTTC. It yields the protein CASSLFGLTSGGENEQFF. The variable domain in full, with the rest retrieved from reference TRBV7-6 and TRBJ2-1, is GAGVSQSPRYKVTKRGQDVALRCDPISGHVSLYWYRQALGQGPEFLTYFNYEAQQDKSGLPNDRFSAERPEGSISTLTIQRTEQRDSAMYRCASSLFGLTSGGENEQFFGPGTRLTVL.

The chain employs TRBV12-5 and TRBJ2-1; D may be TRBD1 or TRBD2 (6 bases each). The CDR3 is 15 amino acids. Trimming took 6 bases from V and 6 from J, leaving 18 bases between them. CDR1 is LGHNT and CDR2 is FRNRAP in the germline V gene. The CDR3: CASGYQIGGLNEQFF. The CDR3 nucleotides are TGTGCTAGTGGGTACCAAATAGGGGGACTCAATGAGCAGTTCTTC.